Given below is one T cell receptor (beta chain) in context. The antigen this receptor binds is unknown. Per-base quality was not reported, and no clone a single base away is much larger than it. The data originate from a study of cytomegalovirus exposure and HLA in healthy donors (TCRdb year 2017). About the investigation overall: In an earlier analysis of approximately 500 of the donors, 250 to 300 Gb of sequence data and 90 million to 120 million unique TCR beta sequences from 180 million or so T cells were reported. To study patterns of TCR occurrence, a later analysis re-analyzed previously published TCR beta repertoires from 666 donors and added high-resolution HLA genotyping. Because of strong linkage in the cohort, 4 to 6 DR-DQ haplotypes were treated as single units for association and clustering. The aim of the study was to test whether cataloging public T cell receptors could identify signatures of past pathogen exposure. On average, roughly 200,000 unique TCR beta nucleotide sequences were sequenced per donor among fewer than 500 genotyped donors of the cohort, with roughly 18% of those sequences being non-productive. The study combined high-throughput TCR immunosequencing, statistical association of individual TCRs with disease status, and machine learning to predict cytomegalovirus infection status. An early release that covered more than 550 HLA-typed donors contained around 300 gigabases of sequencing data and some 87 million unique TCR sequences. Using immunosequencing, the study profiled T cell repertoires from fewer than 700 subjects and related those repertoires to cytomegalovirus serostatus. The number of donors typed differed by locus, with roughly 629-640 for A, B, C, DRB1 and DQB1, more than 500 for DQA1, 600 to 610 for DPA1, and 450 to 480 for DPB1. Every repertoire in the discovery cohort had been generated on one and the same sequencing platform. The genetic ancestry cluster associated with self-reported Caucasian donors included 81% of the approximately 410 genotyped donors. Both class I and class II loci were covered by HLA typing, at four-digit resolution. Genome-wide SNP genotypes for about 65% of the roughly 700 donors were used in a later genetic analysis, which treated that subset as a discovery cohort. In the later analysis, no new phenotypic data were used to find candidate immune exposures; instead, reliance was placed on TCR beta sequences and their occurrence across donors. Donor age, sex, ethnicity and CMV serostatus were compiled alongside the repertoire data. In addition to the first cohort of about 650 subjects, a separate validation cohort of approximately 130 different subjects was used. In an earlier analysis of 587 of the donors, high-throughput TCR beta sequencing was used to judge whether each TCR beta V gene segment behaved as functional or pseudogenic. Paper-wide results and their limitations: A cluster of highly shared sequence variants was judged likely to be a technical artifact of the sequencing pipeline. Compared with the roughly 670-donor mean, donors in an Asian-associated ancestry cluster had fewer N-insertions in productive TCRs, according to a later genetic analysis. Immune exposure information for the cohort was limited to CMV serostatus. Strong co-occurrence of HLA alleles, especially DR and DQ, made assigning TCR associations to individual alleles difficult. In the study, 150 to 200 TCR beta chains were listed as associated with cytomegalovirus. An association between a missense DCLRE1C variant and V-gene and J-gene trimming of TCR beta chains was found in a later genetic analysis and replicated in an independent cohort. The authors suggested that the approach could potentially be generalized to other disease states and immunological phenotypes. A later analysis found that TCR association rates varied across HLA loci, with DRB1 alleles showing the most associated TCRs and HLA-C alleles the fewest. The earlier analysis of 587 of the donors excluded approximately 17 rarely observed V segments, including chromosome 9 orphons, because counts were too low. In an earlier analysis of about 600 of the donors, most TCR beta V segments appeared in productive rearrangements about 87% or about 30% of the time, broadly matching IMGT annotations. While some public TCRs were present in many individuals, most TCR sequences turned up only very rarely across donors. A further reported finding was that TCR beta sequences accurately predicted the HLA-A and HLA-B alleles for most subjects in the first cohort. At a false discovery rate of 0.05, a later analysis linked under 20,000 TCR beta sequences to specific HLA alleles. According to a later analysis, parvovirus B19, influenza, CMV and Epstein-Barr virus appeared linked to several top co-occurrence clusters. In a later analysis, HLA-associated TCR beta chains showed more clonal expansion and lower generation probabilities than non-associated chains that were equally common. Because the 87-base-pair reads could not distinguish some IMGT-functional V segments, including TRBV6-2 and TRBV6-3, those segments were excluded. In vitro tests confirmed that a few of the cytomegalovirus-associated TCR beta chains recognize cytomegalovirus antigens. The classifier was reported to diagnose cytomegalovirus status with high specificity and sensitivity in both the original and validation cohorts. According to a later analysis, most CMV-associated TCR beta chains appeared to be HLA-restricted, and the HLA associations seemed to be driven largely by CMV exposure. HLA typing was unavailable for some donors at each locus, so association tests used only the typed subset. The presence/absence analyses assumed that sequencing depth was roughly uniform across donors, and that assumption may not be true. In this cohort, only TCR beta chains were sequenced, and detectable features were limited by the absence of alpha or paired-chain data. Linkage disequilibrium might explain the correlated functional status among segregating V segments, but an unknown experimental factor could not be ruled out.

The cohort comprised 670 or so healthy bone marrow donors. All cohort members were sampled while nominally healthy, although unrecorded immune exposures were likely present. The donor was CMV seronegative and was included in the group of a few hundred seronegative cohort members. Each donor provided a peripheral blood sample, and peripheral blood mononuclear cells were used for TCR beta sequencing. The Qiagen DNeasy Blood Extraction Kit was used to extract genomic DNA from the blood cell samples. Libraries came from the immunoSEQ multiplex PCR assay. A mixture of 60 forward primers for TCR Vbeta segments and 13 reverse primers for TCR Jbeta segments was used in the multiplex PCR. The CDR3 region of rearranged TCR beta genes was amplified from genomic DNA with a multiplex PCR assay. The amplified TCR beta libraries were sequenced on the Illumina HiSeq System as 87-base-pair reads. The paper's data handling went like this. A later analysis counted about 80 million unique TCR beta chains across the 650 to 800 repertoires, and around 9.9 million of these chains were shared by at least two donors. To remove PCR and sequencing errors, raw reads were error-corrected and collapsed into unique sequences using a nearest-neighbor algorithm that merged closely related sequences. To assign V, D and J gene segments, CDR3 sequences were aligned to IMGT reference sequences. For a sequence to be retained, at least a six-nucleotide match to both a V gene segment and a J gene segment was required. A rearrangement counted as productive if the CDR3 had no stop codons and remained in frame with V and J, and every other rearrangement counted as non-productive. CDR3 was defined by IMGT convention, running from the second conserved V-encoded cysteine to the conserved J-encoded phenylalanine. Sequences without an unambiguous match to a single V gene segment were excluded from the earlier analysis of 587 of the donors. In an earlier analysis of a few hundred of the donors, a V segment was called functional when productive rearrangements were above 56.7%, and segregating when the standard deviation between donors exceeded 5%. A statistical classification framework was developed to diagnose cytomegalovirus status using the catalog of TCR beta chain sequences. In a later analysis, V and J genes were assigned by comparing TCR nucleotide sequences against IMGT/GENE-DB human TR gene sequences. The TCRdist pipeline was used in a later analysis to assign CDR3 sequences and most-parsimonious VDJ recombination scenarios. A later analysis defined each TCR beta chain by its CDR3 amino acid sequence plus V-gene family, and excluded reads lacking a unique V-gene family. A later analysis removed several hundred highly shared, low-generation-probability nucleotide sequences to deal with suspected cross-contamination and a sequencing artifact. In a later analysis, a clonal expansion index for each public chain was calculated from normalized within-repertoire ranks of inferred template counts. A later analysis computed generation probabilities with a VDJ recombination model fitted to out-of-frame rearrangements, and checked the results against IGoR. Hypergeometric tests were used in a later analysis to score TCR-TCR, TCR-HLA and TCR-CMV co-occurrence, with a repertoire-size bias correction applied to the TCR pairs. In a later analysis, false discovery rates were estimated by permuting HLA or CMV assignments 20 times. A later analysis grouped co-occurring TCRs with DBSCAN, adding TCRdist sequence similarity when clustering within HLA-allele-positive subsets. Repertoires with fewer than 30,000 or more than 120,000 public chains were left out of co-occurrence clustering, as were five repertoires with anomalous nucleotide sharing. Drawn from immuneACCESS, this table holds only the in-frame rearrangements with V and J called that TCRdb kept. Clones are partly lost; checked studies trace under half to an unresolved V gene and leave the rest unexplained. Clone size and the V and J calls come from that table; the DNA yielded D and trimming. The sample data list under 150,000 clones, and around 72% of these were observed just once. 1.8% of the sample is held by the ten biggest clonotypes.

Via the germline V gene, CDR1 is SGDLS and CDR2 YYNGEE. For this chain, trimming is 3 bases at the V end and 3 bases at the J end, and the number of junction bases without a gene match is 6. The CDR3 holds 15 amino acids from the cysteine to the phenylalanine. Just CDR3 DNA is preserved here, 45 bases in frame from base 1. The chain joins TRBV9 to TRBJ1-1, with TRBD1 identical over 9 junction bases. The source material was PBMCs. This TCR came from a woman in her 40s in good health and CMV-seronegative. The CDR3 here reads CASSATTGGDTEAFF. The bases are TGTGCCAGCAGCGCCACCACAGGGGGCGACACTGAAGCTTTCTTT.